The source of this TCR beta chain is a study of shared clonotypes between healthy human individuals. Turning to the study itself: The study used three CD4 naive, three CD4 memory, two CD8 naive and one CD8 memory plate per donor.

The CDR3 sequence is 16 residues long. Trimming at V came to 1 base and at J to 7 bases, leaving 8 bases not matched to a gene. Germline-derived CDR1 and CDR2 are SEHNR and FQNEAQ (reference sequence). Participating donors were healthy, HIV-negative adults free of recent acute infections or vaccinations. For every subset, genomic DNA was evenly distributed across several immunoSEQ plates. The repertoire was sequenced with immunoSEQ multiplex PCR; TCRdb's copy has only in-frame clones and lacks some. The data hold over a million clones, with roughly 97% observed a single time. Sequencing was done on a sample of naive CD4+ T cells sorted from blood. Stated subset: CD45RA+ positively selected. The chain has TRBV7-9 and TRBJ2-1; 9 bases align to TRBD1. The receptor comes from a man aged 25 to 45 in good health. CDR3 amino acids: CASSLEGQGGKNEQFF. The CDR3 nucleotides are TGTGCCAGCAGCTTAGAGGGACAGGGAGGAAAGAATGAGCAGTTCTTC.